Listed here are 32 T cell receptor beta chains from one sample, sequenced in a study of shared clonotypes between healthy human individuals. Method: immunoSEQ multiplex PCR; TCRdb's copy keeps in-frame clones and lacks some. The sample shows about 730,000 clones, about two thirds of them seen only once. The material sequenced was memory CD4+ T cells sorted from blood. Noted subset: CD45RA-negative fraction. The receptors were gathered from a young woman in good health.

This rearrangement joins TRBV28 to TRBJ2-4; D is uncertain. Germline V gene sequence: CDR1 MDHEN, CDR2 SYDVKM. V gave up 4 bases and J gave up 6 bases, with 13 bases separating them. The CDR3 runs 14 residues. The CDR3 region is CASSSRIEGNIQYF. CDR3 sequence (DNA): TGTGCCAGCAGTTCCAGAATTGAAGGAAACATTCAGTACTTC.

The sample holds one count of this clone. The gene calls are TRBV10-1 and TRBJ1-3; 9 bases line up with TRBD1. V was pared by 5 bases and J by 7 bases, with 3 bases of the junction left unmatched. The germline CDR1 and CDR2 sequences are WNHNN and SYGVQD (reference sequence). The CDR3 length is 13 residues. The CDR3 loop is CASSLGQGNTIYF. Written as DNA, the CDR3 is TGCGCCAGCAGTCTGGGACAGGGCAACACCATATATTTT.

J is TRBJ2-5 and V is TRBV7-6; possible D gene TRBD1, 6 bases. This CDR3 has 13 residues. From germline, CDR1 is SGHVS and CDR2 FNYEAQ. The V gene lost 5 bases and the J gene lost 8 bases, with 15 bases spanning the gap. The CDR3 loop reads CASSPLQGKTQYF. The CDR3 region has the DNA TGTGCCAGCAGCCCGCTACAGGGTAAAACCCAGTACTTC.

In its sample, this clone was seen a few times. The J gene is TRBJ2-1, the V gene TRBV18; D remains ambiguous. This CDR3 comprises 16 residues. The germline V gene encodes CDR1 KGHSH and CDR2 LQKENI. Trimming stripped 2 bases from V and 6 bases from J, with 17 bases between. This CDR3 is CASSPSRQPGFNEQFF. The CDR3 DNA follows: TGTGCCAGCTCACCATCCCGCCAGCCGGGCTTCAATGAGCAGTTCTTC.

V usage is TRBV7-8 and J usage is TRBJ2-3, with D hard to call. Germline V gene sequence: CDR1 SGHVS, CDR2 FQNEAQ. The CDR3 is 12 amino acids. The V gene lost 6 bases and the J gene lost 6 bases, with 10 bases spanning the gap. In nucleotides, the CDR3 is TGTGCCAGCAGTTTGCTAGGGGATACGCAGTATTTT. It yields the protein CASSLLGDTQYF. Complete variable domain (other parts from reference TRBV7-8 and TRBJ2-3): GAGVSQSPRYKVAKRGQDVALRCDPISGHVSLFWYQQALGQGPEFLTYFQNEAQLDKSGLPSDRFFAERPEGSVSTLKIQRTQQEDSAVYLCASSLLGDTQYFGPGTRLTVL.

The V and J genes are TRBV18 and TRBJ2-6; TRBD1 agrees at 7 bases. The CDR3 runs to 19 residues. J was trimmed by 0 bases and V by 3 bases; bases with no gene match: 11. CDR1 and CDR2 (germline): KGHSH, LQKENI. DNA of the CDR3: TGTGCCAGCTCACCGAACTTGACAGGGTTAAGCTCTGGGGCCAACGTCCTGACTTTC. This translates into CASSPNLTGLSSGANVLTF.

Comments on this clone: At one end, the junction sequence differs from germline, possibly due to a read error. The sample carries other DNA sequences with the same CDR3. This chain joins TRBV5-1 and TRBJ2-7; D perhaps matches TRBD1 (6 bases). Germline CDR1 is SGHRS and CDR2 is YFSETQ. The CDR3 has 12 amino acids. The CDR3 DNA reads as TGCGCCAGCAGCTTGCAGGGGTACGAGCAATACTTC. Translated, it gives CASSLQGYEQYF.

The chain links TRBV7-3 to TRBJ2-3; TRBD2 is a possible D gene (5 bases). Per the germline V gene, CDR1 is SGHTA and CDR2 is FQGTGA. Trimming left V 1 base short and J 8 bases short, with 10 bases between. The CDR3 runs 13 residues. CDR3 coding DNA: TGTGCCAGCAGCTTAAAGGTCAGCGGTACGCAGTATTTT. Its translation: CASSLKVSGTQYF. Full variable domain (missing parts from reference TRBV7-3 and TRBJ2-3): GAGVSQTPSNKVTEKGKYVELRCDPISGHTALYWYRQSLGQGPEFLIYFQGTGAADDSGLPNDRFFAVRPEGSVSTLKIQRTERGDSAVYLCASSLKVSGTQYFGPGTRLTVL.

The CDR3 region is CAWADRTPHGYTF. The CDR3, as DNA: TGTGCCTGGGCGGACAGGACCCCACATGGCTACACCTTC. V usage is TRBV30 and J usage is TRBJ1-2; 7 bases agree with TRBD1. CDR1 GTSNPN and CDR2 SVGIG come from the germline V gene (reference sequence). The CDR3 consists of 13 residues. With 5 bases clipped from V and 6 bases from J, the junction kept 9 bases outside the gene matches.

In regard to this clone: A much larger clone lies a single base off, so this may be a read error. This chain joins TRBV28 and TRBJ2-5; either TRBD1 or TRBD2 may supply D (7 bases each). The CDR3 runs to 13 residues. The V gene lost 7 bases and the J gene lost 9 bases, with 18 bases spanning the gap. Germline V gene lookup returns CDR1 MDHEN and CDR2 SYDVKM. This CDR3 is CASTWVGGGSQYF. The CDR3 nucleotides read TGTGCCAGCACCTGGGTGGGAGGGGGCTCCCAGTACTTC.

As for this clone: This sample includes further DNA sequences coding for the same CDR3. This sequence joins TRBV7-9 and TRBJ1-2; possibly TRBD1 for D (5 bases). Germline assignment: CDR1 SEHNR and CDR2 FQNEAQ (reference sequence). V gave up 6 bases and J gave up 1 base, with 9 bases separating them. The CDR3 is 13 amino acids. The CDR3 spells CASSWDGNYGYTF. The CDR3 DNA reads TGTGCCAGCAGTTGGGACGGTAACTATGGCTACACCTTC.

The V gene is TRBV6-1, the J gene TRBJ1-5; 8 nucleotides line up with TRBD1. Trimming cost V 6 bases and J 2 bases; bases outside gene matches: 3. The CDR3 contains 14 residues. Germline-derived CDR1 and CDR2 are MNHNS and SASEGT. The CDR3 DNA sequence: TGTGCCAGCAGGACGACAGGGGGCAATCAGCCCCAGCATTTT. This translates into CASRTTGGNQPQHF.

The rearrangement links TRBV6-6 to TRBJ2-2, with D perhaps matching TRBD1 (6 bases). CDR3 length equals 14 residues. The germline V gene has CDR1 MNHNY and CDR2 SVGAGI (reference sequence). V was pared by 4 bases and J by 5 bases, with 11 bases between. This CDR3 reads CASSWTANTGELFF. In nucleotides, the CDR3 is TGTGCCAGCAGTTGGACAGCAAATACCGGGGAGCTGTTTTTT.

The chain is built from TRBV7-8 and TRBJ2-1, with TRBD2 as a possible D gene (6 bases). In germline, CDR1 is SGHVS, CDR2 FQNEAQ. The CDR3 length is 16 residues. The V and J ends lost 1 base and 2 bases respectively, with 12 bases between them. The CDR3 nucleotides read TGTGCCAGCAGCTTAGTTAGGAGGGCGACCTACAATGAGCAGTTCTTC. This translates into CASSLVRRATYNEQFF.

This chain uses TRBV5-1 with TRBJ2-2, with TRBD2 matching 8 bases. With 4 bases clipped from V and 0 bases from J, the junction kept 2 bases outside the gene matches. Germline loops: CDR1 SGHRS, CDR2 YFSETQ. There are 15 residues in the CDR3. The CDR3 loop reads CASSATSANTGELFF. DNA of the CDR3: TGCGCCAGCAGCGCGACTAGCGCGAACACCGGGGAGCTGTTTTTT.

In this sample, this clone turned up a few times. The genes are TRBV9 and TRBJ2-7, with 8 bases aligning to TRBD2. The ends lost 7 bases at V and 5 bases at J; junction bases unmatched: 17. The CDR3 is 16 residues long. Germline lookup yields CDR1 SGDLS and CDR2 YYNGEE. The chain's CDR3 is CASSREGETGRNEQYF. As DNA, the CDR3 is TGTGCCAGCTCACGGGAGGGAGAAACGGGCAGGAACGAGCAGTACTTC.

This clone was counted a single time. V gene TRBV5-1 combines with J gene TRBJ1-1, with unresolved D. V lost 1 base and J 2 bases, leaving 6 bases between the germline ends. The germline CDR1 and CDR2 sequences are SGHRS and YFSETQ. The CDR3 sequence is 13 residues long. CDR3 sequence (DNA): TGCGCCAGCAGCTTGTTGCTAAACACTGAAGCTTTCTTT. Translation gives CASSLLLNTEAFF.

This clone came up a few times. The rearrangement links TRBV27 to TRBJ1-4, with TRBD1 as a possible D gene (5 bases). Trimming cost V 5 bases and J 5 bases, with 15 bases left between them. There are 15 residues in the CDR3. CDR1 MNHEY and CDR2 SMNVEV come from the germline V gene (reference sequence). CDR3 residues: CASSPLGTVNEKLFF. The CDR3, as DNA: TGTGCCAGCAGTCCTCTGGGGACGGTGAATGAAAAACTGTTTTTT.

This chain uses TRBV6-1 with TRBJ1-4, with a tentative D call TRBD1 (5 bases). The CDR3 totals 14 residues. Germline assignment: CDR1 MNHNS and CDR2 SASEGT. V was trimmed by 6 bases and J by 10 bases, leaving 18 bases between them. CDR3 protein: CASSDRQGRGKLFF. CDR3 coding DNA: TGTGCCAGCAGCGATAGGCAGGGAAGAGGAAAACTGTTTTTT.

In its sample, this clone was seen many times. The chain carries TRBV19 and TRBJ1-1; tentatively, D is TRBD1 (5 bases). The CDR3 is 13 residues long. Germline CDR1 reads LNHDA; CDR2 reads SQIVND (reference sequence). V lost 1 base and J lost 8, with 11 bases in between. For the CDR3, the DNA is TGTGCCAGTAGTATAGCCTGGGGCGGGGAAGCTTTCTTT. Residues: CASSIAWGGEAFF.

V is TRBV5-6 and J is TRBJ2-6, with 10 bases lining up with TRBD1. The CDR3 is 19 amino acids. V lost 1 base, J lost 1 base, and 8 bases stayed unmatched. Germline V lookup: CDR1 SGHDT, CDR2 YYEEEE. CDR3 loop: CASSLLGTGVESGANVLTF. The CDR3 DNA sequence: TGTGCCAGCAGCTTGTTGGGGACAGGGGTAGAGTCTGGGGCCAACGTCCTGACTTTC.

This chain joins TRBV5-1 and TRBJ1-4; TRBD1 matches 7 bases. CDR1 is SGHRS, CDR2 YFSETQ, per germline. V lost 4 bases, J lost 5 bases, and 8 bases stayed unmatched. The CDR3 runs to 15 residues. Written as DNA, the CDR3 is TGCGCCAGCAGCAATAACAGGGGTTCCAATGAAAAACTGTTTTTT. Translating gives CASSNNRGSNEKLFF.

This chain links TRBV15 with TRBJ2-3; 8 bases match TRBD1. Germline V gene sequence: CDR1 LNHNV, CDR2 YYDKDF (reference sequence). J gave up 4 bases and V 3 bases, and 3 bases lay outside the gene matches. The CDR3 contains 14 residues. The CDR3 region is CATSRDRVPDTQYF. The CDR3 coding sequence is TGTGCCACCAGCAGGGACAGGGTGCCAGATACGCAGTATTTT.

Ten or more counts support this clone. This chain uses TRBV7-6 with TRBJ1-1, with unresolved D. V shed 5 bases and J shed 1 base, with 17 bases lying between them. There are 16 residues in the CDR3. CDR1 is SGHVS and CDR2 is FNYEAQ in the germline V gene. In DNA form, the CDR3 reads TGTGCCAGCAGCGTCCACCCAACCATCGGGAACACTGAAGCTTTCTTT. Its protein is CASSVHPTIGNTEAFF. The full variable domain, with the rest looked up from reference TRBV7-6 and TRBJ1-1, is GAGVSQSPRYKVTKRGQDVALRCDPISGHVSLYWYRQALGQGPEFLTYFNYEAQQDKSGLPNDRFSAERPEGSISTLTIQRTEQRDSAMYRCASSVHPTIGNTEAFFGQGTRLTVV.

The chain has TRBV18 and TRBJ1-2, with D perhaps matching TRBD1 (6 bases). Per the germline V gene, CDR1 is KGHSH and CDR2 is LQKENI. The CDR3 totals 14 residues. V lost 5 bases to trimming and J lost 6 bases, with 16 bases between them. CDR3 nucleotide sequence: TGTGCCAGCTCAATCCAGGGGTTATCCAATGGCTACACCTTC. As protein: CASSIQGLSNGYTF.

This chain joins TRBV7-9 and TRBJ1-4, with D possibly TRBD1 on 5 matching bases. The CDR3 is 14 amino acids. The germline V gene encodes CDR1 SEHNR and CDR2 FQNEAQ (reference sequence). V was trimmed by 5 bases and J by 5 bases, leaving 12 bases between them. The CDR3 DNA is TGTGCCAGCAGCCCCGGGACGGAAAATGAAAAACTGTTTTTT. Amino acid sequence: CASSPGTENEKLFF. Combining the CDR3 with reference TRBV7-9 and TRBJ1-4 gives the whole variable domain DTGVSQNPRHKITKRGQNVTFRCDPISEHNRLYWYRQTLGQGPEFLTYFQNEAQLEKSRLLSDRFSAERPKGSFSTLEIQRTEQGDSAMYLCASSPGTENEKLFFGSGTQLSVL.

The chain is built from TRBV7-8 and TRBJ2-2; the match to TRBD1 covers 7 bases. Germline V CDR1 and CDR2: SGHVS, FQNEAQ. The trim removed 2 bases at V and 2 bases at J, leaving 2 bases unmatched. The CDR3 totals 15 residues. CDR3: CASSLRDSNTGELFF. DNA for the CDR3: TGTGCCAGCAGCTTAAGGGACAGCAACACCGGGGAGCTGTTTTTT.

The J gene is TRBJ2-1, the V gene TRBV11-2; 7 bases agree with TRBD1. Germline loops: CDR1 SGHAT, CDR2 FQNNGV. The CDR3 totals 13 residues. The V segment lost 6 bases and the J segment 8 bases; nucleotides outside the gene matches: 7. The CDR3 here is CASRRQGSDEQFF. In nucleotides, the CDR3 is TGTGCCAGCAGACGACAGGGATCCGATGAGCAGTTCTTC. Supplemented by reference TRBV11-2 and TRBJ2-1, the full variable domain reads EAGVAQSPRYKIIEKRQSVAFWCNPISGHATLYWYQQILGQGPKLLIQFQNNGVVDDSQLPKDRFSAERLKGVDSTLKIQPAKLEDSAVYLCASRRQGSDEQFFGPGTRLTVL.

The J gene is TRBJ2-1, the V gene TRBV5-4, with 7 bases matching TRBD1. The CDR3 consists of 13 residues. The V segment lost 4 bases and the J segment 6 bases; nucleotides outside the gene matches: 4. Germline values: CDR1 SGHNT, CDR2 YYREEE (reference sequence). Here the CDR3 DNA reads TGTGCCAGCAGCATAGACAGGGTCAATGAGCAGTTCTTC. It specifies CASSIDRVNEQFF.

The chain is built from TRBV7-8 and TRBJ2-1, with 9 bases that match TRBD1. This CDR3 has 15 residues. Trimming at V came to 5 bases and at J to 5 bases, leaving 7 bases not matched to a gene. Germline values: CDR1 SGHVS, CDR2 FQNEAQ. CDR3: CASSRDRVGNNEQFF. The CDR3 coding sequence is TGTGCCAGCAGCCGGGACAGGGTGGGGAACAATGAGCAGTTCTTC.

The chain joins TRBV11-2 to TRBJ2-1; D is ambiguous. The CDR3 has 13 amino acids. V lost 5 bases to trimming and J lost 6 bases, with 11 bases between them. Germline V CDR1 and CDR2: SGHAT, FQNNGV. The CDR3 coding sequence is TGTGCCAGCAGCCCTATAATCTCCAATGAGCAGTTCTTC. Its protein is CASSPIISNEQFF.

This chain connects TRBV14 to TRBJ2-3; 8 positions match TRBD1. The germline V gene encodes CDR1 SGHDN and CDR2 FVKESK. The V and J ends lost 6 bases and 3 bases, in that order; junction bases with no gene match: 8. The CDR3 spans 15 residues. DNA for the CDR3: TGTGCCAGCAGTACTTACAGGGGGAGGACAGATACGCAGTATTTT. It encodes CASSTYRGRTDTQYF.